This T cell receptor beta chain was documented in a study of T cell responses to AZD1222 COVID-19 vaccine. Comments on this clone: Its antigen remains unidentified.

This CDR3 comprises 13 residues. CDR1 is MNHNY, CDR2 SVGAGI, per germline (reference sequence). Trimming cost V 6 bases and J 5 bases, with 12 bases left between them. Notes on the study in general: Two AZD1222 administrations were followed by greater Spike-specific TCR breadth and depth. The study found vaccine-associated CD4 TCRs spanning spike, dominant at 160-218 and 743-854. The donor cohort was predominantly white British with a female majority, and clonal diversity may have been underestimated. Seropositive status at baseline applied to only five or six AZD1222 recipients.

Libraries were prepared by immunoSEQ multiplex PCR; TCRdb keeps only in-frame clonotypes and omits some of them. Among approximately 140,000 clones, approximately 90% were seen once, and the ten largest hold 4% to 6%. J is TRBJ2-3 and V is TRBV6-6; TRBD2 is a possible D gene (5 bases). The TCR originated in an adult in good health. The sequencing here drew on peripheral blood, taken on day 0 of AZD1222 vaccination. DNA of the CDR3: TGTGCCAGCAGGTGGCTCGGAGGAGATACGCAGTATTTT. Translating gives CASRWLGGDTQYF.